These 27 T cell receptor beta chains were all obtained from the same sample, sequenced in a study of blood T cell repertoires in COVID-19 (dated by TCRdb to 2020 to 2021). Library generation was performed with the immunoSEQ multiplex PCR assay. TCRdb took over this immuneACCESS table, retaining in-frame rearrangements with V and J assigned. Such tables are incomplete; in checked studies, under half of the missing clones stem from an unresolved V gene, and the remainder is unexplained. The sample yields about 250,000 clones; over 70% were counted once. The ten most abundant clones make up 2.5% to 4% of the sample. Sequencing was carried out using peripheral blood. The receptor source for this set is a woman aged 80 or over with acute or convalescent COVID-19.

The chain is built from TRBV15 and TRBJ2-2; D is possibly TRBD1 (5 bases). Germline V gives CDR1 LNHNV, CDR2 YYDKDF (reference sequence). V dropped 8 bases and J dropped 3 bases, with 10 bases sitting between them. The CDR3 contains 13 residues. CDR3 DNA: TGTGCCACCGGCCAGGGTGACACCGGGGAGCTGTTTTTT. This gives the protein CATGQGDTGELFF.

The gene calls are TRBV7-2 and TRBJ2-3; a weak D match, TRBD2 (7 bases). The V gene lost 5 bases and the J gene lost 2 bases, with 14 bases spanning the gap. The germline CDR1 and CDR2 sequences are SGHTA and FQGNSA. This CDR3 spans 15 amino acids. CDR3 in DNA: TGTGCCAGCAGCCGGGGGGCAGGGGACACAGATACGCAGTATTTT. Residues: CASSRGAGDTDTQYF.

The J gene is TRBJ2-2, the V gene TRBV11-3, with no clear D. The CDR3 has 13 amino acids. Germline V gene lookup returns CDR1 SGHNT and CDR2 YENEEA. V lost 5 bases, J lost 4 bases, and 8 bases lay in between. In DNA form, the CDR3 reads TGTGCCAGCAGCCCCGGCGGCACCGGGGAGCTGTTTTTT. It yields the protein CASSPGGTGELFF.

The genes are TRBV7-6 and TRBJ2-1, with 7 bases matching TRBD1. V was clipped by 5 bases and J by 2 bases; unmatched bases: 9. Germline V gives CDR1 SGHVS, CDR2 FNYEAQ. The CDR3 length is 16 residues. CDR3 sequence (DNA): TGTGCCAGCAGCCCTCCTAACAGGGGAACCTACAATGAGCAGTTCTTC. Translation gives CASSPPNRGTYNEQFF. The full variable domain, rest sourced from reference TRBV7-6 and TRBJ2-1, is GAGVSQSPRYKVTKRGQDVALRCDPISGHVSLYWYRQALGQGPEFLTYFNYEAQQDKSGLPNDRFSAERPEGSISTLTIQRTEQRDSAMYRCASSPPNRGTYNEQFFGPGTRLTVL.

This chain connects TRBV7-9 to TRBJ1-2, with D hard to call. The CDR3 is 15 amino acids. V was trimmed by 5 bases and J by 0 bases, leaving 13 bases between them. Germline V gene data show CDR1 as SEHNR and CDR2 as FQNEAQ (reference sequence). The CDR3 region is CASSPYLTSNYGYTF. The CDR3 region has the DNA TGTGCCAGCAGCCCATACCTGACTTCTAACTATGGCTACACCTTC.

The table lists this clone with a count of one. The J gene is TRBJ2-3, the V gene TRBV2; 11 positions match TRBD2. The CDR3 loop spans 16 amino acids. Germline loops: CDR1 SNHLY, CDR2 FYNNEI. Losses at the gene ends were 4 bases for V and 3 bases for J; bases not matched to a gene: 6. The chain's CDR3 is CASSVLAGGGTDTQYF. In DNA form, the CDR3 reads TGTGCCAGCAGTGTCTTAGCGGGGGGGGGTACAGATACGCAGTATTTT.

This clone came up a few times. The chain is built from TRBV24-1 and TRBJ2-7; maybe TRBD1 (5 bases). CDR1 and CDR2 from the germline V gene are KGHDR and SFDVKD. The CDR3 sequence is 12 residues long. V shed 9 bases and J shed 4 bases, with 12 bases lying between them. The CDR3 is CATYDQGYEQYF. The CDR3 DNA reads TGTGCCACCTATGACCAGGGTTACGAGCAGTACTTC.

This sequence joins TRBV5-1 and TRBJ1-4; possible D gene TRBD1, 5 bases. Trimming left V 3 bases short and J 0 bases short, with 12 bases between. This CDR3 spans 16 amino acids. CDR1 and CDR2 from the germline V gene are SGHRS and YFSETQ. CDR3 in amino acids: CASSYVGGPTNEKLFF. The CDR3 DNA sequence: TGCGCCAGCAGCTACGTGGGGGGTCCAACTAATGAAAAACTGTTTTTT.

J is TRBJ2-2 and V is TRBV7-6, with 7 bases fitting TRBD1. The CDR3 sequence is 15 residues long. V lost 4 bases to trimming and J lost 6 bases; unmatched junction nucleotides: 8. Germline CDR1 is SGHVS and CDR2 is FNYEAQ. The CDR3 nucleotides read TGTGCCAGCAGCTCTAATACAGGGGCGGCCGGGGAGCTGTTTTTT. Translated, it gives CASSSNTGAAGELFF.

J is TRBJ1-2 and V is TRBV19; D unresolved. Germline V gene sequence: CDR1 LNHDA, CDR2 SQIVND (reference sequence). The CDR3 is 15 amino acids. The ends were cut back, 1 base at V and 0 bases at J, with 9 bases in the middle. CDR3 nucleotides: TGTGCCAGTAGTATAGGAGCGTTAACTAACTATGGCTACACCTTC. It codes for CASSIGALTNYGYTF.

The CDR3 DNA reads TGTGCCAGCAGCCAGTTGGGACTAGCGGGACCAGGGAATGAGCAGTTCTTC. It specifies CASSQLGLAGPGNEQFF. The chain recombines TRBV3-1 (or the pseudogene TRBV3-2) with TRBJ2-1; 13 bases line up with TRBD2. V lost 3 bases, J lost 7 bases, and 9 bases stayed unmatched. Per the germline V gene, CDR1 is LGHDT and CDR2 is YNNKEL (reference sequence). The CDR3 covers 17 residues.

The CDR3 sequence is CASSERGGIFRNQPQHF. CDR3 bases: TGTGCCAGCAGTGAAAGAGGAGGGATATTTCGCAATCAGCCCCAGCATTTT. The rearrangement uses TRBV2 and TRBJ1-5; D is unclear. CDR1 and CDR2 (germline): SNHLY, FYNNEI. V shed 2 bases and J shed 2 bases, with 16 bases lying between them. This CDR3 region has 17 residues.

The sample holds one count of this clone. The chain carries TRBV5-6 and TRBJ1-3; D may be TRBD1 (6 bases). The V gene's germline CDR1 is SGHDT and CDR2 YYEEEE. Trimming stripped 3 bases from V and 2 bases from J, with 15 bases between. The CDR3 length is 16 residues. CDR3 amino acids: CASSSPGGFAGNTIYF. CDR3 in DNA: TGTGCCAGCAGCTCACCGGGGGGCTTCGCTGGAAACACCATATATTTT.

This chain joins TRBV18 and TRBJ1-4; D possibly corresponds to TRBD1 (5 bases). Trimming left V 8 bases short and J 7 bases short, with 20 bases between. Germline V gives CDR1 KGHSH, CDR2 LQKENI. There are 15 residues in the CDR3. The chain's CDR3 is CASTGDFRGAEKLFF. The CDR3, as DNA: TGTGCCAGCACGGGGGACTTTAGAGGGGCTGAAAAACTGTTTTTT.

The genes are TRBV3-1 (or the pseudogene TRBV3-2) and TRBJ2-5; D possibly corresponds to TRBD2 (5 bases). Between the trimmed V and J ends, which lost 0 bases and 9 bases, there was a span of 17 bases. The CDR3 totals 15 residues. Germline CDR1 is LGHDT and CDR2 is YNNKEL (reference sequence). The CDR3 nucleotides are TGTGCCAGCAGCCAAGATCCGGGAACGCCGGGTTCCCAGTACTTC. Translating gives CASSQDPGTPGSQYF.

This clone showed up just a few times. This chain joins TRBV4-1 and TRBJ2-2; TRBD1 might be the D (6 bases). CDR1 is MGHRA and CDR2 is YSYEKL in the germline V gene. V gave up 0 bases and J gave up 6 bases, with 14 bases separating them. The CDR3 contains 16 residues. This CDR3 reads CASSQELGRGAGELFF. As DNA, the CDR3 is TGCGCCAGCAGCCAAGAACTCGGCAGGGGAGCCGGGGAGCTGTTTTTT.

This sequence joins TRBV11-2 and TRBJ1-1; 7 bases are a match to TRBD1. This CDR3 spans 14 amino acids. The V and J ends lost 5 bases and 1 base, in that order; junction bases with no gene match: 4. CDR1 and CDR2 (germline): SGHAT, FQNNGV. CDR3 residues: CASSIRDRNTEAFF. For the CDR3, the DNA is TGTGCCAGCAGCATCCGGGACAGGAACACTGAAGCTTTCTTT. Full variable domain (rest looked up from reference TRBV11-2 and TRBJ1-1): EAGVAQSPRYKIIEKRQSVAFWCNPISGHATLYWYQQILGQGPKLLIQFQNNGVVDDSQLPKDRFSAERLKGVDSTLKIQPAKLEDSAVYLCASSIRDRNTEAFFGQGTRLTVV.

The chain combines TRBV5-8 with TRBJ1-6; TRBD1 aligns across 11 bases. CDR1 SGHTS and CDR2 YDEGEE come from the germline V gene. The J segment lost 10 bases and the V segment lost 1 base, leaving 4 bases of the junction unmatched. The CDR3 spans 15 residues. CDR3 residues: CASSLRTGGRSPLHF. DNA for the CDR3: TGTGCCAGCAGCTTGAGGACAGGGGGCAGGTCACCCCTCCACTTT.

The chain uses TRBV14 and TRBJ2-5, with D unclear. CDR3 length: 12 residues. Trimming removed 3 bases from V and 2 bases from J, with 4 bases in between. Germline V lookup: CDR1 SGHDN, CDR2 FVKESK. CDR3 nucleotide sequence: TGTGCCAGCAGCCACCCGCAAGAGACCCAGTACTTC. Residues: CASSHPQETQYF. Looking up the rest from reference TRBV14 and TRBJ2-5 gives the full variable domain: EAGVTQFPSHSVIEKGQTVTLRCDPISGHDNLYWYRRVMGKEIKFLLHFVKESKQDESGMPNNRFLAERTGGTYSTLKVQPAELEDSGVYFCASSHPQETQYFGPGTRLLVL.

This clone was seen just once. V usage is TRBV7-9 and J usage is TRBJ2-7; 7 nucleotides align to TRBD2. The germline V gene has CDR1 SEHNR and CDR2 FQNEAQ (reference sequence). After removal of 3 bases from V and 2 bases from J, the junction contained 7 bases not matched to a gene. The CDR3 covers 15 residues. CDR3 sequence reads: CASSFGEGTAYEQYF. In nucleotides, the CDR3 is TGTGCCAGCAGCTTTGGGGAGGGGACGGCCTACGAGCAGTACTTC.

DNA for the CDR3: TGCGCCAGCAGTGAGTGGTCCTACTCGTCTAACTATGGCTACACCTTC. Its protein product is CASSEWSYSSNYGYTF. This sequence joins TRBV10-2 and TRBJ1-2; D unresolved. Germline-derived CDR1 and CDR2 are WSHSY and SAAADI. There are 16 residues in the CDR3. Trimming left V 1 base short and J 0 bases short, with 12 bases between.

This sequence joins TRBV7-9 and TRBJ2-3, with a possible D match to TRBD1 (6 bases). The V gene lost 5 bases and the J gene lost 2 bases, with 14 bases spanning the gap. This CDR3 comprises 15 residues. The germline CDR1 and CDR2 sequences are SEHNR and FQNEAQ (reference sequence). The CDR3: CASSPWGTLTDTQYF. The DNA of the CDR3 is TGTGCCAGCAGCCCCTGGGGGACACTCACAGATACGCAGTATTTT. The whole variable domain, filled in from reference TRBV7-9 and TRBJ2-3, reads DTGVSQNPRHKITKRGQNVTFRCDPISEHNRLYWYRQTLGQGPEFLTYFQNEAQLEKSRLLSDRFSAERPKGSFSTLEIQRTEQGDSAMYLCASSPWGTLTDTQYFGPGTRLTVL.

The chain couples TRBV6-1 to TRBJ1-5, with D possibly TRBD1 on 6 matching bases. This CDR3 is built from 18 residues. V lost 0 bases to trimming and J lost 4 bases, with 19 bases between them. Germline lookup yields CDR1 MNHNS and CDR2 SASEGT. The CDR3 DNA reads as TGTGCCAGCAGTGAAGCGATCAGTTTGAGGGGGTTAAATCAGCCCCAGCATTTT. Protein: CASSEAISLRGLNQPQHF.

This chain uses TRBV10-1 with TRBJ2-1; no firm D call. This CDR3 region has 16 residues. Germline-derived CDR1 and CDR2 are WNHNN and SYGVQD (reference sequence). V gave up 5 bases and J gave up 0 bases, with 14 bases separating them. DNA of the CDR3: TGCGCCAGCAGTTCCGACAAGAGAAGCTCCTACAATGAGCAGTTCTTC. Amino acids: CASSSDKRSSYNEQFF.

This clone was seen more than once but under ten times. The CDR3 DNA reads as TGTGCCAGCAGGCAGCCGGGACACTTAAATCAGCCCCAGCATTTT. The encoded protein is CASRQPGHLNQPQHF. The gene calls are TRBV21-1 and TRBJ1-5; the D segment call TRBD1 is taken from the table without a DNA check. TRBV21-1 is a pseudogene locus. The CDR3 sequence is 15 residues long.

The chain carries TRBV5-4 and TRBJ2-2; 15 nucleotides match TRBD2. Germline CDR1 reads SGHNT; CDR2 reads YYREEE (reference sequence). V lost 2 bases and J lost 8; bases outside the gene matches: 4. There are 16 residues in the CDR3. The CDR3 DNA sequence: TGTGCCAGCAGCTTCGGACTAGCGGGAGGGAGGGGGGAGCTGTTTTTT. Its protein is CASSFGLAGGRGELFF.

V gene TRBV30 combines with J gene TRBJ2-1; 14 bases fit TRBD2. The V gene's germline CDR1 is GTSNPN and CDR2 SVGIG (reference sequence). The CDR3 spans 18 residues. Trimming cost V 6 bases and J 7 bases; bases outside gene matches: 17. The CDR3 protein is CACFLDRLAGGRTNEQFF. Here the CDR3 DNA reads TGTGCCTGTTTCCTGGACCGACTAGCGGGAGGGCGAACGAATGAGCAGTTCTTC.